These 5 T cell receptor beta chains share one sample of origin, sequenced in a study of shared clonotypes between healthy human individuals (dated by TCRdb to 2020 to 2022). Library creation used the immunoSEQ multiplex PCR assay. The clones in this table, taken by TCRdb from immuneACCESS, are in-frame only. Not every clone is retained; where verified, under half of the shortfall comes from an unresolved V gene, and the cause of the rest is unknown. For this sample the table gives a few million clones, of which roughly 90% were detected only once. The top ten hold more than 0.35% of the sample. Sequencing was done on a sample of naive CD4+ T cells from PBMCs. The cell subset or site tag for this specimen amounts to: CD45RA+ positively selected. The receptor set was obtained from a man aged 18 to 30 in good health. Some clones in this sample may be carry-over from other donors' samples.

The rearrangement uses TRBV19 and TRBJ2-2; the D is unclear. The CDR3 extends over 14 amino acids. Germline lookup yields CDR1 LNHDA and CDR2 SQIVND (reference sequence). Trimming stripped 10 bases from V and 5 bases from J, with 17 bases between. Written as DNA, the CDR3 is TGTGCCACCAAGCAGAATCAATTAACCGGGGAGCTGTTTTTT. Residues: CATKQNQLTGELFF.

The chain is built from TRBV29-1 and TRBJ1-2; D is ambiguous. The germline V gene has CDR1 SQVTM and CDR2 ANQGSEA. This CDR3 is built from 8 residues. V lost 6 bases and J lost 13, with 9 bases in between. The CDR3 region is CSVGSTTF. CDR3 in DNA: TGCAGCGTGGGGTCAACCACCTTC.

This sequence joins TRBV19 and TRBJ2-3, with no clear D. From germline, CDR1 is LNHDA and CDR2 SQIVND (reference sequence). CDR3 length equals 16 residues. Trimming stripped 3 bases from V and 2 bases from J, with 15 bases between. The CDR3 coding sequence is TGTGCCAGTAGTATCGGGCGTCTAAAGGTCACAGATACGCAGTATTTT. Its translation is CASSIGRLKVTDTQYF.

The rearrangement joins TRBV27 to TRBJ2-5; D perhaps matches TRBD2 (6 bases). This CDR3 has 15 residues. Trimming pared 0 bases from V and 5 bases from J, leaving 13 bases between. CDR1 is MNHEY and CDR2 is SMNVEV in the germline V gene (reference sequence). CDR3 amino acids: CASSLSGSGVETQYF. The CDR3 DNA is TGTGCCAGCAGTTTATCCGGGTCGGGAGTCGAGACCCAGTACTTC.

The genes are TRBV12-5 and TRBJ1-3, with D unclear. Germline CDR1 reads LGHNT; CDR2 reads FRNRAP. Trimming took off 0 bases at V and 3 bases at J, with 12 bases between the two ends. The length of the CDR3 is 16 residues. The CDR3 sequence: CASGLVVPGGGNTIYF. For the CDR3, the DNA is TGTGCTAGTGGTTTGGTTGTGCCAGGCGGTGGAAACACCATATATTTT.